This TCR beta chain came from a study of T cell repertoires in aging, cancer and after chemotherapy. About the study: Donors were grouped into six age bands spanning 30 or younger through 70 or older. The full dataset contained about 10 million TCR reads. Study-level points and caveats: Untreated cancer patients had significantly lower blood TCR diversity than age-matched healthy donors. These repertoire data do not allow conclusions about immunological memory after chemotherapy.

CDR1 is DFQATT and CDR2 is SNEGSKA in the germline V gene (reference sequence). This CDR3 comprises 16 residues. V was pared by 0 bases and J by 5 bases, with 19 bases between. As concerns this clonotype: Its antigen is not known.

The template was genomic DNA from peripheral blood, not RNA. A mixed TRB-A/B primer pool amplified rearranged TRB by multiplex touch-down PCR. TCRdb reprocessed the multiplex PCR reads via MiXCR and lists one record per CDR3 protein. Here the sample spans around 10,000 distinct CDR3 sequences, roughly 24% being singletons. This rearrangement joins TRBV20-1 to TRBJ1-2; no clear D. Sequenced input: blood. This sequence originates from a human donor in good health. CDR3 sequence (DNA): TGCAGTGCTAGAGATCTCGATGGAAACCCGGGGTATGGCTACACCTTC. This codes for CSARDLDGNPGYGYTF.